Each of the 31 T cell receptor beta chains below was sequenced from the same sample in a study of neurological immune-mediated disorders. Using its own MiXCR run on the 5' RACE reads, TCRdb lists one record per CDR3 protein. The sample yields 66,000 or so distinct CDR3 sequences, 4% to 6% seen once. Sequencing was performed on PBMCs. The receptor source for this set is a woman aged 25 to 39 with multiple sclerosis.

At least ten counts were recorded for this clonotype. The V call is TRBV5-6, the J call TRBJ2-7, with D unresolved. The ends were cut back, 2 bases at V and 0 bases at J, with 6 bases in the middle. Germline values: CDR1 SGHDT, CDR2 YYEEEE. This CDR3 is 13 amino acids long. The CDR3 sequence is CASSFFTSYEQYF. CDR3 sequence (DNA): TGTGCCAGCAGCTTCTTCACCTCCTACGAGCAGTACTTC.

This clonotype was detected only a few times. The CDR3 DNA sequence: TGCAGCGCCGACTCAATAAACACTGAAGCTTTCTTT. Protein: CSADSINTEAFF. This chain joins TRBV29-1 and TRBJ1-1; no firm D call. V lost 7 bases and J 2 bases, leaving 11 bases between the germline ends. CDR3 length: 12 residues. CDR1 is SQVTM, CDR2 ANQGSEA, per germline.

This clonotype was counted ten times or more. The CDR3 sequence is CAIRDEDRGTYEQYF. CDR3 nucleotides: TGTGCCATCAGGGACGAGGACAGGGGAACCTACGAGCAGTACTTC. The chain uses TRBV10-3 and TRBJ2-7; 9 bases match TRBD1. This CDR3 region has 15 residues. V trimming: 6 bases; J trimming: 2 bases; junction bases outside the gene matches: 8. CDR1 and CDR2 from the germline V gene are ENHRY and SYGVKD.

The V call is TRBV5-1, the J call TRBJ2-1; TRBD1 matches at 7 bases. CDR1 SGHRS and CDR2 YFSETQ come from the germline V gene. V shed 4 bases and J 8 bases; nucleotides not matched to a gene: 9. CDR3 size: 14 residues. CDR3 nucleotide sequence: TGCGCCAGCAGCCCGATGACAGGGAGCGATGAGCAGTTCTTC. This translates into CASSPMTGSDEQFF.

This clonotype appeared many times. The chain uses TRBV5-5 and TRBJ1-2; D unclear. Deletions cut 4 bases from V and 0 bases from J, with 7 bases between. The CDR3 extends over 13 amino acids. From germline, CDR1 is SGHKS and CDR2 YYEKEE (reference sequence). CDR3 DNA: TGTGCCAGCAGCCAGGATTCTAACTATGGCTACACCTTC. Translating it yields CASSQDSNYGYTF. Together with reference TRBV5-5 and TRBJ1-2, the CDR3 gives the full variable domain: DAGVTQSPTHLIKTRGQQVTLRCSPISGHKSVSWYQQVLGQGPQFIFQYYEKEERGRGNFPDRFSARQFPNYSSELNVNALLLGDSALYLCASSQDSNYGYTFGSGTRLTVV.

In its sample, this clonotype was seen many times. J is TRBJ2-5 and V is TRBV7-9; D unclear. Between the trimmed V and J ends, which lost 2 bases and 0 bases, there was a span of 10 bases. The CDR3 length is 15 residues. Looked up from germline, CDR1 is SEHNR and CDR2 is FQNEAQ (reference sequence). CDR3 coding DNA: TGTGCCAGCAGCTTAACCCTGTCATACCAAGAGACCCAGTACTTC. This gives the protein CASSLTLSYQETQYF.

In its sample, this clonotype was seen a few times. A single base separates this from a much larger clone, so it may be a read error. The chain couples TRBV5-1 to TRBJ2-5, with 12 bases identical to TRBD1. Germline CDR1 is SGHRS and CDR2 is YFSETQ. V dropped 4 bases and J dropped 5; count of bases not matched to a gene: 21. The CDR3 runs 20 residues. CDR3 in amino acids: CASSQRAPGTGGSTGETQYF. The CDR3 DNA is TGCGCCAGCAGCCAGAGGGCCCCTGGGACAGGGGGCAGTACGGGGGAGACCCAGTACTTC.

V and J are TRBV6-6 and TRBJ2-3, with 8 bases fitting TRBD1. This CDR3 region has 14 residues. V lost 5 bases, J lost 4 bases, and 5 bases stayed unmatched. The V gene's germline CDR1 is MNHNY and CDR2 SVGAGI (reference sequence). CDR3 DNA: TGTGCCAGCAGTACGGACAGGGTGCCAGATACGCAGTATTTT. Translating it yields CASSTDRVPDTQYF.

This clonotype has at least ten counts. In DNA form, the CDR3 reads TGTGCCAGCAGTAGTAAGTCCTACGAGCAGTACTTC. This sequence encodes CASSSKSYEQYF. This chain uses TRBV28 with TRBJ2-7, with unresolved D. The CDR3 sequence is 12 residues long. Trimming left V 5 bases short and J 1 base short, with 6 bases between. The germline V gene has CDR1 MDHEN and CDR2 SYDVKM. The whole variable domain, remainder taken from reference TRBV28 and TRBJ2-7, is DVKVTQSSRYLVKRTGEKVFLECVQDMDHENMFWYRQDPGLGLRLIYFSYDVKMKEKGDIPEGYSVSREKKERFSLILESASTNQTSMYLCASSSKSYEQYFGPGTRLTVT.

V and J are TRBV24-1 and TRBJ2-1; D might be TRBD1 or TRBD2, each matching 6 bases. The germline V gene encodes CDR1 KGHDR and CDR2 SFDVKD. The CDR3 consists of 15 residues. Trimming shortened V by 5 bases and J by 5 bases, and 15 bases separated the two germline ends. CDR3 bases: TGTGCCACCAGTGGTCCTGGAGGGGGGAACAATGAGCAGTTCTTC. This translates into CATSGPGGGNNEQFF.

With regard to this clonotype: A much larger clonotype is one base distant, so this may be a read error. V and J are TRBV20-1 and TRBJ2-4; D is uncertain. Germline-derived CDR1 and CDR2 are DFQATT and SNEGSKA (reference sequence). This CDR3 has 15 residues. The CDR3 coding sequence is TGCAGTGCTAACCCGCAGAAGATAGCCAAAAAAATTCAGTACTTC. Residues: CSANPQKIAKKIQYF.

This clonotype was seen many times. This chain uses TRBV10-3 with TRBJ1-6; the D is unclear. The CDR3 spans 13 residues. The V end was cut by 11 bases, the J end by 5 bases, with 13 bases between. Germline V gene data show CDR1 as ENHRY and CDR2 as SYGVKD. The CDR3 bases are TGTGCCCCCTTTTGCACCGATAATTCACCCCTCCACTTT. It translates to CAPFCTDNSPLHF.

V is TRBV20-1 and J is TRBJ1-6; 8 bases align to TRBD1. Germline trimming cut 0 bases from V and 11 bases from J; bases unmatched to any gene: 9. The CDR3 totals 15 residues. Germline loops: CDR1 DFQATT, CDR2 SNEGSKA (reference sequence). The CDR3 loop is CSARDGGQGRAPLHF. The CDR3 coding sequence is TGCAGTGCTAGAGATGGCGGACAGGGACGGGCACCCCTCCACTTT.

To note about this clonotype: At one boundary the junction diverges from the germline segment, which might be a read error. The J gene is TRBJ2-3, the V gene TRBV7-7; D may match TRBD1 or TRBD2 (5 bases each). This CDR3 is built from 14 residues. Germline CDR1 reads SSHAT; CDR2 reads FNYEAQ (reference sequence). CDR3 in DNA: TGTGCTAGCAGCCCAGAGGGACCCACAGATACGCAGTATTTT. It yields the protein CASSPEGPTDTQYF.

This clonotype was recorded many times. This chain connects TRBV9 to TRBJ2-5; D possibly corresponds to TRBD1 (6 bases). Germline V CDR1 and CDR2: SGDLS, YYNGEE. The CDR3 is 16 residues long. Trimming took 3 bases from V and 5 from J, leaving 20 bases between them. CDR3 residues: CASSDNPPTGLETQYF. CDR3 in DNA: TGTGCCAGCAGCGACAACCCACCGACAGGTTTGGAGACCCAGTACTTC.

This clonotype showed up many times. The rearrangement joins TRBV5-1 to TRBJ1-6, with 7 nucleotides matching TRBD1. CDR1 and CDR2 (germline): SGHRS, YFSETQ. The CDR3 covers 17 residues. The V segment lost 3 bases and the J segment 10 bases; nucleotides outside the gene matches: 16. CDR3 amino acids: CASSWGTALPRGSPLHF. CDR3 bases: TGCGCCAGCAGCTGGGGGACAGCCCTGCCTCGAGGGTCACCCCTCCACTTT.

In this sample, this clonotype turned up many times. This chain links TRBV20-1 with TRBJ2-3, with D unclear. This CDR3 has 13 residues. Germline V gene data show CDR1 as DFQATT and CDR2 as SNEGSKA (reference sequence). V shed 0 bases and J shed 5 bases, with 9 bases lying between them. The CDR3 DNA sequence: TGCAGTGCTAGAGATGTAGGGAAAGATACGCAGTATTTT. Protein product: CSARDVGKDTQYF.

On this clonotype itself: Because the CDR3's place on the DNA is in doubt, the DNA is left out and the CDR3 is given as listed by TCRdb. This chain uses TRBV9 with TRBJ2-3; the D call in the table, TRBD1, was not verified against the DNA. The CDR3 comprises 14 residues, both ends counted. From germline, CDR1 is SGDLS and CDR2 YYNGEE. CDR3 sequence: CASSVGSGTGWLYF.

This clonotype appeared many times. The rearrangement uses TRBV27 and TRBJ2-6; TRBD1 matches at 9 bases. The germline V gene encodes CDR1 MNHEY and CDR2 SMNVEV (reference sequence). This CDR3 contains 14 residues. The V and J ends lost 5 bases and 10 bases, in that order; junction bases with no gene match: 6. This CDR3 is CASSPPGQGNVLTF. CDR3 bases: TGTGCCAGCAGTCCCCCGGGACAGGGTAACGTCCTGACTTTC. Filled out from reference TRBV27 and TRBJ2-6, the complete variable domain reads EAQVTQNPRYLITVTGKKLTVTCSQNMNHEYMSWYRQDPGLGLRQIYYSMNVEVTDKGDVPEGYKVSRKEKRNFPLILESPSPNQTSLYFCASSPPGQGNVLTFGAGSRLTVL.

This clonotype was picked up a small number of times. The chain combines TRBV2 with TRBJ1-5; D call uncertain. Trimming left V 6 bases short and J 4 bases short, with 13 bases between. From germline, CDR1 is SNHLY and CDR2 FYNNEI. CDR3 length equals 14 residues. CDR3 protein: CASRGSGENQPQHF. CDR3 bases: TGTGCCAGCAGGGGGTCGGGTGAGAATCAGCCCCAGCATTTT.

Concerning this clonotype: Possible read error: a much larger clone is one base away. The chain employs TRBV6-5 and TRBJ1-4; D uncertain. Germline V gene lookup returns CDR1 MNHEY and CDR2 SVGAGI. V lost 6 bases, J lost 4 bases, and 9 bases lay in between. This CDR3 comprises 13 residues. CDR3 region: CASSYKVNEKLFF. The CDR3 nucleotides are TGTGCCAGCAGCTATAAGGTTAATGAAAAACTGTTTTTT.

Concerning this clonotype: Compared with germline, one end of the junction differs, possibly owing to a read error. This sequence joins TRBV11-2 and TRBJ1-6; tentative D call: TRBD1 (5 bases). CDR3 size: 17 residues. CDR1 is SGHAT and CDR2 is FQNNGV in the germline V gene. The CDR3 coding sequence is TGTGCCAGCAGCAGACCGGGGCTAAGCTCCTATAATTCACCCCTCAACTTT. This codes for CASSRPGLSSYNSPLNF.

In its sample, this clonotype was seen many times. V is TRBV9 and J is TRBJ2-1; 8 bases map to TRBD2. V gave up 4 bases and J gave up 4 bases; unmatched junction bases: 13. Germline CDR1 is SGDLS and CDR2 is YYNGEE. The CDR3 loop spans 17 amino acids. The CDR3 coding sequence is TGTGCCAGCAGCCCCAGGGTGGCGGGACTAGAATACAATGAGCAGTTCTTC. This translates into CASSPRVAGLEYNEQFF.

This clonotype was seen many times. The chain recombines TRBV10-3 with TRBJ2-3, with a tentative D call TRBD2 (6 bases). The CDR3 loop spans 15 amino acids. V lost 2 bases and J 0 bases, leaving 9 bases between the germline ends. Germline CDR1 ENHRY, CDR2 SYGVKD. The DNA for the CDR3 is TGTGCCATCAGTGAGCGGCGGGGTAGCACAGATACGCAGTATTTT. Protein product: CAISERRGSTDTQYF.

The V call is TRBV5-1, the J call TRBJ2-1; 10 nucleotides align to TRBD1. The V and J ends lost 5 bases and 7 bases, in that order; junction bases with no gene match: 6. The CDR3 has 14 amino acids. Germline CDR1 reads SGHRS; CDR2 reads YFSETQ. The CDR3 is CASSTGTGVNEQFF. In nucleotides, the CDR3 is TGCGCCAGCAGTACCGGGACAGGGGTGAATGAGCAGTTCTTC.

This clonotype showed up many times. The chain has TRBV12-3 or TRBV12-4 and TRBJ1-5; D gene unclear. The CDR3 has 14 residues. Trimming stripped 3 bases from V and 4 bases from J, with 10 bases between. Written as DNA, the CDR3 is TGTGCCAGCAGTTTGTCCTCCCCAAATCAGCCCCAGCATTTT. Its protein is CASSLSSPNQPQHF.

The V gene is TRBV10-1, the J gene TRBJ2-7; D call uncertain. V shed 3 bases and J shed 6 bases, with 12 bases lying between them. Per the germline V gene, CDR1 is WNHNN and CDR2 is SYGVQD (reference sequence). CDR3 length: 13 amino acids. CDR3 sequence: CASSEVRIGEQYF. The DNA for the CDR3 is TGCGCCAGCAGTGAAGTTAGGATAGGCGAGCAGTACTTC.

This clonotype has at least ten counts. The chain joins TRBV2 to TRBJ1-2; D gene unclear. The CDR3 consists of 13 residues. CDR1 and CDR2 from the germline V gene are SNHLY and FYNNEI. The V end lost 5 bases, the J end lost 8 bases, and 15 bases lay between the germline ends. CDR3 sequence: CASSPDGLGGYTF. In DNA, the CDR3 is TGTGCCAGCAGTCCGGACGGCTTGGGCGGCTACACCTTC.

This clonotype has ten or more counts. The CDR3 loop reads CASSPLGGGIDNEQFF. The CDR3 DNA sequence: TGTGCCAGCAGCCCCTTGGGGGGTGGTATCGACAATGAGCAGTTCTTC. The V call is TRBV5-5, the J call TRBJ2-1; maybe TRBD2 (6 bases). This CDR3 is built from 16 residues. V was shortened by 4 bases and J by 5 bases, with 19 bases between the two germline ends. Germline CDR1 reads SGHKS; CDR2 reads YYEKEE (reference sequence).

This clonotype was seen at least ten times. The chain joins TRBV12-3 or TRBV12-4 to TRBJ2-7; no firm D call. This CDR3 spans 12 amino acids. The ends were cut back, 7 bases at V and 6 bases at J, with 13 bases in the middle. The CDR3 loop reads CASTEGYGEQYF. The DNA of the CDR3 is TGTGCCAGCACGGAAGGGTACGGCGAGCAGTACTTC.

This clonotype showed up many times. V is TRBV11-2 and J is TRBJ1-3, with D possibly matching TRBD1 (6 bases). This CDR3 region has 14 residues. Germline CDR1 reads SGHAT; CDR2 reads FQNNGV. The germline V and J ends were trimmed by 5 bases and 4 bases, with 12 bases remaining between them. This CDR3 is CASSQQGMGNTIYF. CDR3 in DNA: TGTGCCAGCAGCCAACAGGGAATGGGAAACACCATATATTTT.